This T cell receptor (beta chain) was observed in a study of CXCR3-negative and CXCR3-positive naive CD8 T cells. The sorter processed each CD8+ T cell subset in triplicate at over 250,000 cells apiece. Naive CD8+ T cells displayed a CD45RO-CCR7+CD27+CD95- phenotype. Points from the study as a whole: Comparably high diversity marked both naive subsets, whereas memory CD8+ cells had much lower diversity. Naive CXCR3-negative and CXCR3-positive cells had similar TRBV-TRBJ usage; memory differed. Naive cells with CXCR3 showed TRB CDR3s that were more hydrophobic than those in CXCR3-negative naive cells.

The authors made the TRB cDNA libraries by 5' RACE using UMI labels. For each CDR3 protein, TCRdb gives one entry from its re-call of the 5' RACE reads, without DNA. The listing records some 99,000 distinct CDR3 sequences. Worth noting for this clonotype: The antigen is not known.

The CDR3 has 15 residues. The TCR originated in a human donor in good health. Some clones in this sample may be carry-over from other donors' samples. V is TRBV12-3 or TRBV12-4 and J is TRBJ2-5; TCRdb gives TRBD2 as the D gene, but with no DNA this cannot be confirmed. The specimen was naive CXCR3+ CD8+ T cells from blood. The subset: CD45RO-CCR7+CD27+CD95- naive CD8+ T cells expressing CXCR3 (TNR3+). CDR3 sequence reads: CASSLLLAGGETQYF.